This paragraph covers one T cell receptor beta chain sequence. There is no known antigen for this receptor. Base qualities were left out, and no much larger clone turns up one base away. Library preparation was by the immunoSEQ multiplex PCR assay. TCRdb limited this immuneACCESS table to in-frame rearrangements with V and J called. A share of clones is missing; checked studies link under half to unresolved V genes, and the rest is unexplained. The sample table records roughly 130,000 clones; about 91% of these occur just once. The ten largest clonotypes hold roughly 9.4% of the sample. The sample originates from a study of control samples from healthy donors and cancer patients (TCRdb year 2020). Including the terminal cysteine and phenylalanine, the CDR3 comprises 16 residues. The retained sequence is limited to the CDR3, 48 bases, with the frame set at the first base. V and J are truncated by 5 bases and 0 bases respectively, leaving an intervening sequence of 14 bases. The germline V gene specifies SGHTA as CDR1 and FQGTGA as CDR2.

The rearranged segments are TRBV7-3 and TRBJ2-1, with an unclear D gene assignment. The receptor was derived from a man aged 18 to 30 in good health. Source material: blood. The bases read TGTGCCAGCAGCCCCCAGGCCATCAGCTCCTACAATGAGCAGTTCTTC. It translates to CASSPQAISSYNEQFF.